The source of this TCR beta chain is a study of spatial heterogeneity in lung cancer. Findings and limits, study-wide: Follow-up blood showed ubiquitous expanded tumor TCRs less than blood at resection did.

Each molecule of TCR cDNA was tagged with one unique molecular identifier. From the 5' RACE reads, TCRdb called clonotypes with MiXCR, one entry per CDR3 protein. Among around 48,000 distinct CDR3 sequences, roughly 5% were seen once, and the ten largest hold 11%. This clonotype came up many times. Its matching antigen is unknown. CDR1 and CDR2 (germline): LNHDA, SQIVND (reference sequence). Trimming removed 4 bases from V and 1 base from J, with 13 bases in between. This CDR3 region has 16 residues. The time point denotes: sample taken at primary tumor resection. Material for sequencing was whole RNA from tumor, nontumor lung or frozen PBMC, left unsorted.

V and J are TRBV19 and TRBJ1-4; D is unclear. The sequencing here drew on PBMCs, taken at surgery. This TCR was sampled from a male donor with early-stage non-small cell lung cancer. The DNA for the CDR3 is TGTGCCAGTAGTACCTTTGCGGTGGGAACTAATGAAAAACTGTTTTTT. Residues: CASSTFAVGTNEKLFF.